Sequencing of this T cell receptor beta chain was carried out in a study of blood T cell repertoires in COVID-19. As for the study in general: Nucleic acid was either cDNA or gDNA, and it came from T cells, B-cell-depleted T cells, or PBMCs.

The germline gives CDR1 SGHRS, CDR2 YFSETQ. There are 14 residues in the CDR3. Trimming cost V 1 base and J 0 bases, with 8 bases left between them. As handled by the study authors: Reference gene primer amplification gave nucleated cell count estimates. Assay used: immunoSEQ multiplex PCR; TCRdb lists only in-frame clones, some missing. The V and J calls and the clone size are those of that table, but D and trimming were determined from the DNA. The table shows approximately 210,000 clones, with approximately 90% occurring only once. Patients in Seattle were enrolled during active infection, then followed longitudinally.

This receptor was obtained from a man in his fifties with COVID-19, enrolled during active disease. The chain carries TRBV5-1 and TRBJ2-7; D is unclear. The sequenced sample consisted of peripheral blood. CDR3 sequence reads: CASSLRWSSYEQYF. As DNA, the CDR3 is TGCGCCAGCAGCTTGCGGTGGAGCTCCTACGAGCAGTACTTC.